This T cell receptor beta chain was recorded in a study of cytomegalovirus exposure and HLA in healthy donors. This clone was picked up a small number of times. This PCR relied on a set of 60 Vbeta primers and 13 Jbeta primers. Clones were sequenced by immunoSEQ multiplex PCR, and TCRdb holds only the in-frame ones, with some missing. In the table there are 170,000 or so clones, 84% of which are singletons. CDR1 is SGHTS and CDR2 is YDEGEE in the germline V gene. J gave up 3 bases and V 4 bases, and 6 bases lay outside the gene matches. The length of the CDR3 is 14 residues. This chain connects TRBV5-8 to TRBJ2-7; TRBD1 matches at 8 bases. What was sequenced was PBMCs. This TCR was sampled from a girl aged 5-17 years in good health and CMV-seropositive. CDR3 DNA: TGTGCCAGCAGCCGGACAGGGTCTCTCTACGAGCAGTACTTC. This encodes CASSRTGSLYEQYF. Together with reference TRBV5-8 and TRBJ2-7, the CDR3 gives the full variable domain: EAGVTQSPTHLIKTRGQQATLRCSPISGHTSVYWYQQALGLGLQFLLWYDEGEERNRGNFPPRFSGRQFPNYSSELNVNALELEDSALYLCASSRTGSLYEQYFGPGTRLTVT.